The 27 T cell receptor beta chains given below trace back to one sample, sequenced in a study of T-cell reconstitution after alpha-beta-depleted transplantation in children. This sample's TCRbeta library carried unique molecular identifier barcodes. One entry per CDR3 protein results from TCRdb running MiXCR on the PCR reads. The table has approximately 340,000 distinct CDR3 sequences, 10% seen once; the top ten hold more than 2%. The input for sequencing was PBMCs from the stem cell graft donor, taken from the stem cell graft. The receptors originated from a human donor who donated a stem cell graft to a child with acute lymphoblastic leukemia.

As to this clonotype: It may be a read error: a sequence one base away is much more abundant. The V call is TRBV20-1, the J call TRBJ2-7, with D unclear. Trimming shortened V by 0 bases and J by 4 bases, and 22 bases separated the two germline ends. The CDR3 sequence is 17 residues long. The germline V gene encodes CDR1 DFQATT and CDR2 SNEGSKA (reference sequence). The CDR3 coding sequence is TGCAGTGCTAGAGATCCCACTGGTGTGGTGAGACGTTACGAGCAGTACTTC. This translates into CSARDPTGVVRRYEQYF.

This clonotype was picked up a small number of times. The chain has TRBV7-9 and TRBJ1-4, with D uncertain. Trimming shortened V by 5 bases and J by 0 bases, and 7 bases separated the two germline ends. Germline values: CDR1 SEHNR, CDR2 FQNEAQ (reference sequence). This CDR3 region has 14 residues. CDR3 sequence (DNA): TGTGCCAGCAGCCGACTAGCAACTAATGAAAAACTGTTTTTT. This translates into CASSRLATNEKLFF.

In this sample, this clonotype turned up a few times. The genes are TRBV7-8 and TRBJ2-2; 10 bases agree with TRBD2. After removal of 7 bases from V and 6 bases from J, the junction contained 14 bases not matched to a gene. CDR3 length equals 17 residues. Germline loops: CDR1 SGHVS, CDR2 FQNEAQ. This chain's CDR3 is CASNRPVGLAGAGELFF. CDR3 DNA sequence: TGTGCCAGCAACCGACCTGTGGGGCTAGCGGGAGCCGGGGAGCTGTTTTTT. Combining the CDR3 with reference TRBV7-8 and TRBJ2-2 gives the whole variable domain GAGVSQSPRYKVAKRGQDVALRCDPISGHVSLFWYQQALGQGPEFLTYFQNEAQLDKSGLPSDRFFAERPEGSVSTLKIQRTQQEDSAVYLCASNRPVGLAGAGELFFGEGSRLTVL.

The rearrangement uses TRBV4-1 and TRBJ1-2; no clear D gene. The germline V gene has CDR1 MGHRA and CDR2 YSYEKL. V was cut by 1 base and J by 4 bases, with 16 bases left in between. The CDR3 runs 16 residues. The CDR3 coding sequence is TGCGCCAGCAGCCAAGGGGCAGCCCGGAAACGCTATGGCTACACCTTC. Its protein product is CASSQGAARKRYGYTF.

The rearrangement uses TRBV11-2 and TRBJ2-2; 12 bases agree with TRBD2. Per germline, CDR1 SGHAT and CDR2 FQNNGV. The length of the CDR3 is 18 residues. V shed 3 bases and J 1 base; nucleotides not matched to a gene: 6. DNA for the CDR3: TGTGCCAGCAGCTTCCGTTCTAGCGGGAGGGTGAACACCGGGGAGCTGTTTTTT. This codes for CASSFRSSGRVNTGELFF.

This clonotype came up many times. The chain uses TRBV9 and TRBJ2-7, with 14 nucleotides matching TRBD2. This CDR3 has 16 amino acids. V was pared by 2 bases and J by 4 bases, with 5 bases of the junction left unmatched. Germline V gene sequence: CDR1 SGDLS, CDR2 YYNGEE. The CDR3 reads CASSVSGTSGSYEQYF. CDR3 nucleotide sequence: TGTGCCAGCAGCGTTTCCGGGACTAGCGGGAGTTACGAGCAGTACTTC.

This clonotype was seen only a few times. V gene TRBV27 combines with J gene TRBJ2-3; TRBD2 matches at 11 bases. Per the germline V gene, CDR1 is MNHEY and CDR2 is SMNVEV (reference sequence). Trimming cost V 6 bases and J 0 bases; bases outside gene matches: 5. This CDR3 has 16 amino acids. The CDR3 region has the DNA TGTGCCAGCAGAATTATAGCGGGAGGGAGCACAGATACGCAGTATTTT. It codes for CASRIIAGGSTDTQYF.

This clonotype was detected a few times. The chain combines TRBV27 with TRBJ2-7, with 16 positions matching TRBD2. Germline V gene data show CDR1 as MNHEY and CDR2 as SMNVEV (reference sequence). V lost 4 bases, J lost 6 bases, and 9 bases stayed unmatched. This CDR3 is 17 amino acids long. The CDR3 DNA reads as TGTGCCAGCAGTTCCTCCCCCGGGACTAGCGGGAGGGGCGAGCAGTACTTC. Protein: CASSSSPGTSGRGEQYF.

In this sample, this clonotype turned up a few times. The rearrangement joins TRBV7-6 to TRBJ2-7, with D unresolved. CDR1 is SGHVS, CDR2 FNYEAQ, per germline. V gave up 1 base and J gave up 4 bases, with 14 bases separating them. CDR3 length: 15 residues. Written as DNA, the CDR3 is TGTGCCAGCAGCTTAGGCAGCAACTACGTTTACGAGCAGTACTTC. Encoded protein: CASSLGSNYVYEQYF.

This clonotype has a handful of counts. In DNA, the CDR3 is TGTGCCGTGGAGAGCGGGGACACAGATACGCAGTATTTT. Its protein product is CAVESGDTDTQYF. The genes are TRBV10-3 and TRBJ2-3, with TRBD2 matching 7 bases. Germline trimming cut 11 bases from V and 2 bases from J; bases unmatched to any gene: 7. This CDR3 is built from 13 residues. CDR1 ENHRY and CDR2 SYGVKD come from the germline V gene.

This clonotype was picked up a small number of times. The rearrangement joins TRBV12-3 or TRBV12-4 to TRBJ1-2, with 7 bases identical to TRBD1. The CDR3 spans 14 residues. V lost 6 bases, J lost 4 bases, and 8 bases stayed unmatched. Here the CDR3 reads CASRQGTEGYGYTF. CDR3 bases: TGTGCCAGCAGACAGGGGACCGAGGGCTATGGCTACACCTTC.

This clonotype turned up a few times. The V and J genes are TRBV4-3 and TRBJ2-3; either TRBD1 or TRBD2 may supply D (6 bases each). Trimming left V 0 bases short and J 3 bases short, with 16 bases between. In germline, CDR1 is LGHNA, CDR2 YSLEER. CDR3 length: 17 residues. CDR3 protein: CASSQDSPGGGTDTQYF. The CDR3 DNA reads as TGCGCCAGCAGCCAAGATTCACCCGGGGGCGGTACAGATACGCAGTATTTT.

This clonotype came up many times. The chain links TRBV7-9 to TRBJ2-7; 7 bases are shared with TRBD1. V lost 7 bases to trimming and J lost 5 bases; unmatched junction nucleotides: 11. CDR1 is SEHNR and CDR2 is FQNEAQ in the germline V gene (reference sequence). CDR3 length equals 14 residues. CDR3 loop: CASTMTGLRNEQYF. Written as DNA, the CDR3 is TGTGCCAGCACCATGACAGGGCTAAGGAACGAGCAGTACTTC. Together with reference TRBV7-9 and TRBJ2-7, the CDR3 gives the full variable domain: DTGVSQNPRHKITKRGQNVTFRCDPISEHNRLYWYRQTLGQGPEFLTYFQNEAQLEKSRLLSDRFSAERPKGSFSTLEIQRTEQGDSAMYLCASTMTGLRNEQYFGPGTRLTVT.

This chain connects TRBV6-2 or TRBV6-3 to TRBJ2-2, with D hard to call. The V end lost 4 bases, the J end lost 7 bases, and 7 bases lay between the germline ends. The CDR3 contains 12 residues. In germline, CDR1 is MNHEY, CDR2 SVGEGT. The CDR3: CASSSRGGELFF. In nucleotides, the CDR3 is TGTGCCAGCAGTTCCCGAGGCGGGGAGCTGTTTTTT.

The chain links TRBV12-3 or TRBV12-4 to TRBJ2-3; D might be TRBD1 or TRBD2, each matching 5 bases. The CDR3 has 16 residues. Between the trimmed V and J ends, which lost 3 bases and 3 bases, there was a span of 16 bases. The CDR3 sequence is CASSLGRDRWTDTQYF. The CDR3 DNA reads TGTGCCAGCAGTTTGGGACGGGATAGGTGGACAGATACGCAGTATTTT.

This sequence joins TRBV29-1 and TRBJ2-5, with TRBD2 matching 11 bases. The germline CDR1 and CDR2 sequences are SQVTM and ANQGSEA. The CDR3 extends over 15 amino acids. J lost 5 bases, V lost 3 bases, and 8 bases had no gene match. The CDR3 sequence is CSVDLSGRAGETQYF. Written as DNA, the CDR3 is TGCAGCGTTGACCTTAGCGGGAGGGCCGGGGAGACCCAGTACTTC.

In the case of this clonotype: One junction end does not reproduce the germline sequence, and a read error may be involved. The chain carries TRBV10-3 and TRBJ2-7; 11 nucleotides line up with TRBD1. The germline V gene encodes CDR1 ENHRY and CDR2 SYGVKD. The CDR3 spans 17 residues. This chain's CDR3 is CTISPPIPGTGGYEQYF. DNA of the CDR3: TGTACCATCAGTCCCCCGATTCCCGGGACAGGGGGGTACGAGCAGTACTTC.

This clonotype was recorded a few times. The gene calls are TRBV10-3 and TRBJ1-2; D gene unclear. Germline V gene sequence: CDR1 ENHRY, CDR2 SYGVKD. Deletions cut 2 bases from V and 4 bases from J, with 20 bases between. The length of the CDR3 is 17 residues. The CDR3 spells CAISEPSFWEWGYGYTF. The CDR3 DNA follows: TGTGCCATCAGTGAGCCCAGCTTTTGGGAGTGGGGCTATGGCTACACCTTC.

This clonotype was counted only a few times. This rearrangement joins TRBV7-2 to TRBJ2-3, with TRBD2 matching over 12 bases. The CDR3 extends over 16 amino acids. Germline trimming cut 5 bases from V and 4 bases from J; bases unmatched to any gene: 7. Looked up from germline, CDR1 is SGHTA and CDR2 is FQGNSA. CDR3 DNA: TGTGCCAGCAGCGCCCGACTAGCGGGAGCGGCAGATACGCAGTATTTT. Its protein is CASSARLAGAADTQYF.

In this sample, this clonotype turned up a few times. This rearrangement joins TRBV2 to TRBJ2-1; D not certain. V was clipped by 7 bases and J by 2 bases, with 9 bases between them. The V gene's germline CDR1 is SNHLY and CDR2 FYNNEI. This CDR3 contains 13 residues. The DNA for the CDR3 is TGTGCCAGCAATGGCGGTCCCTACAATGAGCAGTTCTTC. This gives the protein CASNGGPYNEQFF.

This clonotype occurred a few times. The gene calls are TRBV6-2 or TRBV6-3 and TRBJ1-5; 10 nucleotides align to TRBD1. V shed 6 bases, J shed 6 bases, and the junction held 8 bases outside the gene matches. This CDR3 has 15 residues. Looked up from germline, CDR1 is MNHEY and CDR2 is SVGEGT. The CDR3: CASRSTGQGRQPQHF. CDR3 sequence (DNA): TGTGCCAGCAGATCGACGGGACAGGGGCGTCAGCCCCAGCATTTT.

The chain carries TRBV10-3 and TRBJ2-1; TRBD2 is a possible D gene (6 bases). V dropped 2 bases and J dropped 8 bases, with 16 bases sitting between them. This CDR3 contains 15 residues. Germline CDR1 ENHRY, CDR2 SYGVKD. CDR3 residues: CAISERDSLRDEQFF. DNA for the CDR3: TGTGCCATCAGTGAGAGGGACTCTTTACGCGATGAGCAGTTCTTC.

This clonotype turned up a few times. The rearrangement links TRBV7-9 to TRBJ2-7; D remains ambiguous. Germline V gene lookup returns CDR1 SEHNR and CDR2 FQNEAQ (reference sequence). The length of the CDR3 is 12 residues. V lost 5 bases and J 3 bases, leaving 8 bases between the germline ends. Here the CDR3 DNA reads TGTGCCAGCAGCCCCGACTTCTACGAGCAGTACTTC. As protein: CASSPDFYEQYF.

This clonotype was seen repeatedly, ten times or more. V gene TRBV29-1 combines with J gene TRBJ2-7; 8 bases match TRBD2. Germline V lookup: CDR1 SQVTM, CDR2 ANQGSEA. J was trimmed by 1 base and V by 5 bases; bases with no gene match: 4. CDR3 size: 13 residues. The CDR3 DNA reads TGCAGCGTTCGAATAGCGGGATCCTACGAGCAGTACTTC. Amino acids: CSVRIAGSYEQYF.

The J gene is TRBJ1-1, the V gene TRBV20-1; 7 bases are a match to TRBD1. The J segment lost 1 base and the V segment lost 0 bases, leaving 8 bases of the junction unmatched. The CDR3 is made up of 16 amino acids. Germline V lookup: CDR1 DFQATT, CDR2 SNEGSKA (reference sequence). Here the CDR3 reads CSARDDRDSWNTEAFF. CDR3 DNA sequence: TGCAGTGCTAGAGATGACAGGGACAGTTGGAACACTGAAGCTTTCTTT.

This clonotype was seen a few times. V gene TRBV2 combines with J gene TRBJ1-2, with D tentatively TRBD1 (5 bases). Germline V gene lookup returns CDR1 SNHLY and CDR2 FYNNEI. V dropped 1 base and J dropped 2 bases, with 8 bases sitting between them. The CDR3 loop spans 14 amino acids. The CDR3 DNA sequence: TGTGCCAGCAGTGAAGTAGCAGGGAACTATGGCTACACCTTC. It encodes CASSEVAGNYGYTF.

In this sample, this clonotype turned up a few times. The chain employs TRBV4-3 and TRBJ1-5; D gene unclear. This CDR3 has 13 residues. CDR1 and CDR2 (germline): LGHNA, YSLEER. Trimming cost V 4 bases and J 5 bases, with 9 bases left between them. CDR3 residues: CASSPGLDQPQHF. CDR3 nucleotide sequence: TGCGCCAGCAGCCCGGGATTGGATCAGCCCCAGCATTTT.